A selection of T cell receptor beta chains follows, all from one sample in a study of CD8+ T cells in alopecia areata. TCRdb's table, derived via immunoSEQ multiplex PCR, lists solely in-frame clones and lacks some. Of 200,000 to 250,000 clones detected, 66% appear once; the ten largest clones hold 1% to 1.5%. This specimen was CD4+ T cells sorted from blood, taken around week 46, from a patient treated with tofacitinib. These receptors all stem from a human donor with alopecia areata. The CDR3 runs from the conserved cysteine through the conserved F or W. Each record gives: J gene, V gene, CDR3 length, CDR3 protein.

TRBJ1-2	TRBV29-1	13	CSVGTTGGRGYTF
TRBJ1-6	TRBV5-1	15	CASSFSAHQNSPLHF
TRBJ1-5	TRBV29-1	14	CSAVIRGLGQPQHF
TRBJ2-3	TRBV15	13	CATSRASTDTQYF
TRBJ1-5	TRBV27	15	CASKRQGNSNQPQHF
TRBJ2-3	TRBV11-2	16	CASSSQRSGGRDTQYF
TRBJ1-2	TRBV2	14	CASSREGTGVGYTF
TRBJ1-5	TRBV19	15	CASRMEDYSNQPQHF
TRBJ1-3	TRBV18	20	CASSRVSRAGDSFSGNTIYF
TRBJ2-2	TRBV29-1	14	CSVRQGLGTGELFF
TRBJ2-5	TRBV18	12	CASSPTEETQYF
TRBJ2-5	TRBV7-2	13	CASRTRQTETQYF
TRBJ2-7	TRBV11-3	17	CASSPPWGQEHTYEQYF
TRBJ1-4	TRBV29-1	15	CSVGLPGTVSEKLFF
TRBJ2-2	TRBV29-1	13	CSVGDRGRGELFF
TRBJ1-2	TRBV29-1	13	CSVGDGGGYGYTF
TRBJ1-1	TRBV10-3	12	CAISDGSGEAFF
TRBJ1-5	TRBV28	15	CASSFISSHNQPQHF
TRBJ2-1	TRBV20-1	11	CSARDPPRQFF
TRBJ1-1	TRBV11-2	13	CASRPPGNTEAFF
TRBJ1-1	TRBV30	14	CACLDRGLSTEAFF
TRBJ1-1	TRBV18	12	CASSQGITEAFF
TRBJ2-5	TRBV7-2	15	CASSDGQGLGETQYF
TRBJ1-6	TRBV4-3	15	CASSQVTGSGSPLHF
TRBJ2-2	TRBV7-2	14	CASRGQGGTGELFF
TRBJ1-5	TRBV7-2	18	CASSPTGAGGLFNQPQHF
TRBJ2-2	TRBV30	14	CAWSVRGAAGELFF
TRBJ2-3	TRBV11-3	19	CASSSRWAGLLMDTDTQYF
TRBJ1-2	TRBV29-1	13	CSVAGTLARGYTF
TRBJ2-2	TRBV25-1	15	CASTQTGMNTGELFF
TRBJ2-7	TRBV6-6	13	CASRGQGPYEQYF
TRBJ1-6	TRBV30	15	CAWKTGGSYNSPLHF
TRBJ1-6	TRBV7-2	14	CASSLGGGESPLHF
TRBJ2-3	TRBV29-1	14	CSVSQGAGTDTQYF
TRBJ2-2	TRBV29-1	12	CSVRTSTGELFF
TRBJ1-4	TRBV11-2	12	CASSLDRGKLFF
TRBJ2-6	TRBV4-3	15	CASSQGGAGANVLTF
TRBJ1-2	TRBV10-3	12	CAISVDSYGYTF
TRBJ2-7	TRBV4-3	14	CASSQESPSYEQYF
TRBJ2-2	TRBV29-1	13	CSVRGHTTGELFF
TRBJ2-6	TRBV7-2	16	CASSLDRTSGANVLTF
TRBJ2-7	TRBV29-1	12	CSGQGVSNEQYF
TRBJ1-2	TRBV29-1	11	CSHRQGDGYTF
TRBJ2-1	TRBV7-2	14	CASSLDFPFNEQFF
TRBJ2-3	TRBV19	15	CASSLGTGGAYTQYF
TRBJ2-5	TRBV7-2	11	CASVRGETQYF
TRBJ1-2	TRBV29-1	13	CSVARQDLYGYTF
TRBJ1-1	TRBV23-1	12	CASRHCSTEAFF
TRBJ1-6	TRBV19	14	CATGTGQNNSPLHF
TRBJ2-7	TRBV29-1	15	CSVEGARPDSYEQYF
TRBJ2-7	TRBV2	12	CASSDGVNEQYF
TRBJ2-4	TRBV30	15	CAWSSSGPAKNIQYF
TRBJ2-4	TRBV30	13	CAWSLLDSGVQYF